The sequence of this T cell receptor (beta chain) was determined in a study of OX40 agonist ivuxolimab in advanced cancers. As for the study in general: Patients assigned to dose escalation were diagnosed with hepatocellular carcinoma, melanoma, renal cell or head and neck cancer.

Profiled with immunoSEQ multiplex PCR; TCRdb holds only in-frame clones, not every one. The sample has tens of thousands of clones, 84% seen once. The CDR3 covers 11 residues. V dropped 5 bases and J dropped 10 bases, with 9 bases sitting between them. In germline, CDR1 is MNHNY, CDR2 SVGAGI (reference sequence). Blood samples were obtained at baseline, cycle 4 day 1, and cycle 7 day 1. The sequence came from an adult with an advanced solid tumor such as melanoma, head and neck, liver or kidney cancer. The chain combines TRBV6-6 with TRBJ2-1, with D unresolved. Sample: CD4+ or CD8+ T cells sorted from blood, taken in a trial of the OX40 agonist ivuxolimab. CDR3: CASSPGWEQFF. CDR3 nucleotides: TGTGCCAGCAGTCCCGGCTGGGAGCAGTTCTTC.